A selection of T cell receptor beta chains follows, all from one sample in a study of blood T cell repertoires in COVID-19. Profiling relied on immunoSEQ multiplex PCR, and the TCRdb table lists in-frame clones only, not all of them. Here the sample spans 200,000 to 250,000 clones, just under 85% being singletons. The sequenced material came from PBMCs or T cells enriched from blood (not recorded which). These receptors were obtained from a man aged 40-49 years who had recovered from COVID-19. CDR3s include the opening cysteine and the closing phenylalanine or tryptophan. The order of the fields is V gene, D gene, J gene, clone size, CDR3 protein, CDR3 DNA. The D gene is left open where the match is weak. The size entry is marked missing in some rows and otherwise reads once, few, many or a size class.

TRBV2,TRBD1,TRBJ2-7,NA,CASSRLRDSYEQYF,TGTGCCAGCAGTAGACTCCGGGACAGCTACGAGCAGTACTTC
TRBV3-1/TRBV3-2,NA,TRBJ2-5,NA,CASSLPPTRGGETQYF,TGTGCCAGCAGCCTCCCACCGACTAGGGGCGGGGAGACCCAGTACTTC
TRBV5-1,NA,TRBJ2-3,NA,CASSRTSRGDTQYF,TGCGCCAGCAGCCGTACTAGCCGGGGGGATACGCAGTATTTT
TRBV15,NA,TRBJ2-3,NA,CATSMWGRGTDTQYF,TGTGCCACCAGCATGTGGGGCCGTGGCACAGATACGCAGTATTTT
TRBV7-9,TRBD2,TRBJ2-7,NA,CASSASGGSYEQYF,TGTGCCAGCAGCGCCTCGGGAGGCTCCTACGAGCAGTACTTC
TRBV7-2,TRBD2,TRBJ2-1,NA,CASSLAARTSVIYNEQFF,TGTGCCAGCAGCTTAGCAGCTAGGACTAGTGTAATCTACAATGAGCAGTTCTTC
TRBV19,NA,TRBJ2-2,NA,CASSLITGGLPKGELFF,TGTGCCAGTAGCCTAATAACCGGGGGGCTTCCGAAGGGGGAGCTGTTTTTT
TRBV7-9,NA,TRBJ2-3,few,CASSSLTDTQYF,TGTGCCAGCAGCTCCCTCACAGATACGCAGTATTTT
TRBV4-1,TRBD2,TRBJ2-3,NA,CASSKVAGELDTQYF,TGCGCCAGCAGCAAAGTAGCGGGAGAGTTAGATACGCAGTATTTT
TRBV9,NA,TRBJ2-3,NA,CASSVVPEGNTDTQYF,TGTGCCAGCAGCGTAGTTCCGGAGGGGAACACAGATACGCAGTATTTT
TRBV28,TRBD2,TRBJ2-4,NA,CATLAGGINIQYF,TGTGCCACCCTAGCGGGGGGGATAAACATTCAGTACTTC